This is a list of T cell receptor beta chains from one sample in a study of metastatic and nonmetastatic thyroid tumors. MiXCR re-clonotyped the PCR reads for TCRdb. Among tens of thousands of clones listed, 14% to 15% were seen once. The specimen sequenced was blood. The receptor source for this set is a female donor with papillary thyroid cancer or a benign thyroid nodule (not recorded which). Some clones in this sample may be carry-over from other donors' samples. Both conserved end residues are part of each CDR3. D genes are given only for firm matches. Clone size is shown for a subset of rows, as once, few, many or a class of expanded clone.

>few|TRBJ2-4|TRBD1|TRBV9
CASSPSDRVIDIQYF
TGTGCCAGCAGCCCCTCCGACAGGGTAATAGACATTCAGTACTTC
>many|TRBJ2-7|.|TRBV5-1
CASSWDLGTGEQYF
TGCGCCAGCAGCTGGGACCTAGGTACGGGAGAGCAGTACTTC
>many|TRBJ1-6|TRBD1|TRBV27
CASRTEWGQHNSPLHF
TGTGCCAGCAGAACCGAATGGGGACAGCATAATTCACCCCTCCACTTT
>many|TRBJ2-7|.|TRBV4-2
CASSQDLLNEQYF
TGTGCCAGCAGCCAAGATCTCCTCAACGAGCAGTACTTC
>many|TRBJ2-2|.|TRBV20-1
CSARGSLLENTGELFF
TGCAGTGCTAGGGGGAGCCTGCTCGAGAACACCGGGGAGCTGTTTTTT
>many|TRBJ1-5|.|TRBV27
CASSLEGVNQPQHF
TGTGCCAGCAGTTTAGAGGGCGTTAATCAGCCCCAGCATTTT
>many|TRBJ2-5|.|TRBV6-1
CASSLGRETQYF
TGTGCCAGCAGTTTGGGGCGAGAGACCCAGTACTTC
>many|TRBJ1-3|TRBD1|TRBV11-1
CASSLDYAGTEGNTIYF
TGTGCCAGCAGCTTAGACTACGCCGGGACAGAGGGAAACACCATATATTTT
>many|TRBJ1-1|.|TRBV12-3/TRBV12-4
CASRPSGGRPFF
TGTGCCAGTAGACCATCCGGGGGGAGGCCTTTCTTT
>many|TRBJ2-7|TRBD1|TRBV5-1
CASSPGTAEQYF
TGCGCCAGCAGCCCCGGGACAGCCGAGCAGTACTTC
>many|TRBJ2-7|.|TRBV12-3/TRBV12-4
CASSLGGEQYF
TGTGCCAGCAGTTTGGGCGGCGAGCAGTACTTC
>many|TRBJ2-2|.|TRBV10-3
CAIRTGTGELFF
TGTGCCATCAGAACAGGGACCGGGGAGCTGTTTTTT
>many|TRBJ2-7|.|TRBV20-1
CSARGDNYEQYF
TGCAGTGCTAGAGGTGACAACTACGAGCAGTACTTC
>.|TRBJ2-7|TRBD2|TRBV27
CASSLAGASGEQYF
TGTGCCAGCAGTTTGGCGGGAGCAAGTGGCGAGCAGTACTTC
>few|TRBJ1-5|.|TRBV6-6
CASSYQMGNHPQHF
TGTGCCAGCAGTTACCAGATGGGCAATCATCCCCAGCATTTT
>many|TRBJ1-4|.|TRBV4-1
CASSRIPEGGQPNEKLFF
TGCGCCAGCAGCCGGATCCCCGAAGGAGGACAGCCTAATGAAAAACTGTTTTTT
>many|TRBJ2-3|.|TRBV6-2/TRBV6-3
CASTGVLDTQYF
TGTGCCAGCACGGGGGTGCTAGATACGCAGTATTTT
>many|TRBJ1-2|.|TRBV5-4
CASSRGTVDGYTF
TGTGCCAGCAGCCGAGGGACGGTGGATGGCTACACCTTC
>few|TRBJ1-1|TRBD1|TRBV12-3/TRBV12-4
CASSGTVNTEALF
TGTGCCAGCAGTGGGACAGTTAACACTGAAGCTCTCTTT
>many|TRBJ2-3|.|TRBV4-1
CASSRGSGSSTDTQYF
TGCGCCAGCAGCCGAGGGTCGGGCAGTAGCACAGATACGCAGTATTTT
>.|TRBJ2-7|TRBD1|TRBV18
CASSPRLSGTGVLEQYF
TGTGCCAGCTCACCACGCCTTTCCGGGACAGGGGTACTCGAGCAGTACTTC